This TCR beta chain originates from a study of blood T cell repertoires in COVID-19. Source study methods: Amplification with reference gene primers provided the estimates of nucleated cell counts. Assay used: immunoSEQ multiplex PCR; TCRdb lists only in-frame clones, some missing. V, J and clone size reflect that table, while D and trimming were determined from the DNA. The table records hundreds of thousands of clones, roughly 86% of them present only once. This CDR3 is built from 14 residues. The V and J ends lost 6 bases and 3 bases respectively, with 16 bases between them. Per the germline V gene, CDR1 is SQVTM and CDR2 is ANQGSEA.

The specimen was peripheral blood. The chain is built from TRBV29-1 and TRBJ2-3; tentatively, D is TRBD1 (6 bases). The TCR sequence derives from a woman aged 45 to 65 who had recovered from COVID-19. The CDR3 DNA is TGCAGCGTGGGGGCTAGAGTCGTGACAGATACGCAGTATTTT. It codes for CSVGARVVTDTQYF.